A single sample is the source of the 5 T cell receptor beta chains below, sequenced in a study of post-analysis software for immune sequencing data. Points from the study as a whole: TRBV5-6, TRBV5-1 and TRBV20-1 belonged to a set of about five TRBV segments that were more frequent in patients than controls.

Included in the TCR beta cDNA libraries were unique molecular identifiers. TCRdb re-analysed the PCR reads in MiXCR, keeping a single row per CDR3 protein. The sample records 650,000 to 850,000 distinct CDR3 sequences, roughly 58% being singletons. These receptors are not linked to any known antigen. The sample was blood. The receptors derive from a girl aged 5-17 years with multiple sclerosis.

The rearrangement joins TRBV7-9 to TRBJ2-7; weak D call: TRBD2 (6 bases). This CDR3 has 15 residues. CDR1 and CDR2 (germline): SEHNR, FQNEAQ (reference sequence). V lost 0 bases, J lost 3 bases, and 12 bases lay in between. This CDR3 is CASSLALAEFYEQYF. DNA for the CDR3: TGTGCCAGCAGCTTAGCACTAGCAGAGTTCTACGAGCAGTACTTC.

The V and J genes are TRBV2 and TRBJ2-3; TRBD2 might be the D (5 bases). V gave up 6 bases and J gave up 2 bases, with 15 bases separating them. CDR1 SNHLY and CDR2 FYNNEI come from the germline V gene. The CDR3 extends over 15 amino acids. For the CDR3, the DNA is TGTGCCAGCAGAAGTTGGCGGAGGAACACAGATACGCAGTATTTT. Amino acids: CASRSWRRNTDTQYF.

This clonotype was counted a few times. This rearrangement joins TRBV20-1 to TRBJ2-5, with TRBD2 as a possible D gene (5 bases). The germline V gene has CDR1 DFQATT and CDR2 SNEGSKA (reference sequence). With 0 bases removed from V and 1 base from J, the gap between germline ends came to 12 bases. The CDR3 contains 15 residues. The CDR3 is CSARDSRTSQETQYF. The CDR3 nucleotides read TGCAGTGCTAGAGATAGCCGTACTAGCCAAGAGACCCAGTACTTC.

There are a few counts of this clonotype. The V gene is TRBV6-1, the J gene TRBJ2-7, with D perhaps being TRBD1 or TRBD2 (6 bases each). Trimming cost V 10 bases and J 6 bases, with 13 bases left between them. The germline V gene encodes CDR1 MNHNS and CDR2 SASEGT. The length of the CDR3 is 11 residues. The CDR3 DNA reads TGTGCCATCTACAGGGAGGCCGAGCAGTACTTC. Residues: CAIYREAEQYF.

This sequence joins TRBV5-1 and TRBJ2-1, with D possibly being TRBD1 or TRBD2 (5 bases each). V was trimmed by 4 bases and J by 4 bases, leaving 15 bases between them. The CDR3 is 15 residues long. Per the germline V gene, CDR1 is SGHRS and CDR2 is YFSETQ. Here the CDR3 reads CASSAPRGVYNEQFF. CDR3 coding DNA: TGCGCCAGCAGCGCTCCGAGAGGGGTTTACAATGAGCAGTTCTTC.